The next 8 T cell receptor beta chains were all read from a single sample in a study of early T cells in non-severe SARS-CoV-2 infection. From the 5' RACE reads, TCRdb called clonotypes with MiXCR, one entry per CDR3 protein. The sample contains 55,000 to 75,000 distinct CDR3 sequences, about 8.4% of which appear only once. The sequenced sample consisted of whole blood. These TCRs come from an adult who was a healthcare worker with PCR-confirmed SARS-CoV-2 infection or an uninfected control (not recorded which).

In this sample, this clonotype turned up many times. The junction and the germline gene differ at one end; a read error may be behind it. As DNA, the CDR3 is TGTGCAAGCACCTACAGGGAGGATGAAAAACTGTTTTTT. Encoded protein: CASTYREDEKLFF. The chain is built from TRBV6-1 and TRBJ1-4, with D possibly matching TRBD1 (6 bases). CDR3 size: 13 residues. CDR1 is MNHNS and CDR2 is SASEGT in the germline V gene.

The chain is built from TRBV2 and TRBJ2-1; 9 nucleotides match TRBD2. V dropped 2 bases and J dropped 7; count of bases not matched to a gene: 6. CDR1 SNHLY and CDR2 FYNNEI come from the germline V gene. The CDR3 loop spans 15 amino acids. The CDR3 region has the DNA TGTGCCAGCAGTGAACAGCGGGAGGCCCGTAATGAGCAGTTCTTC. This encodes CASSEQREARNEQFF.

This clonotype was seen at least ten times. J is TRBJ2-7 and V is TRBV18; tentatively, D is TRBD2 (5 bases). The germline V and J ends were trimmed by 0 bases and 3 bases, with 9 bases remaining between them. The CDR3 is made up of 14 amino acids. Looked up from germline, CDR1 is KGHSH and CDR2 is LQKENI. The CDR3 DNA sequence: TGTGCCAGCTCACCACCTCGCGAGGGCTACGAGCAGTACTTC. It is translated as CASSPPREGYEQYF.

The sample holds a few counts of this clonotype. J is TRBJ1-1 and V is TRBV7-8; possible D gene TRBD1, 5 bases. CDR1 and CDR2 (germline): SGHVS, FQNEAQ. The CDR3 runs to 16 residues. Trimming cost V 5 bases and J 1 base, with 17 bases left between them. This CDR3 is CASSLRRGLGNTEAFF. The DNA of the CDR3 is TGTGCCAGCAGCCTCCGGCGGGGGTTGGGGAACACTGAAGCTTTCTTT.

In its sample, this clonotype was seen many times. V and J are TRBV5-6 and TRBJ1-2, with TRBD1 matching over 9 bases. This CDR3 spans 17 amino acids. Germline V gives CDR1 SGHDT, CDR2 YYEEEE. V trimming: 2 bases; J trimming: 3 bases; junction bases outside the gene matches: 11. CDR3 DNA: TGTGCCAGCAGCTTAACCGGGACAGGGTCCGGAGACTATGGCTACACCTTC. Its protein product is CASSLTGTGSGDYGYTF. The full variable domain, in which reference TRBV5-6 and TRBJ1-2 provide the parts outside the CDR3, is DAGVTQSPTHLIKTRGQQVTLRCSPKSGHDTVSWYQQALGQGPQFIFQYYEEEERQRGNFPDRFSGHQFPNYSSELNVNALLLGDSALYLCASSLTGTGSGDYGYTFGSGTRLTVV.

This clonotype was counted ten times or more. The chain has TRBV5-6 and TRBJ1-1; 7 nucleotides line up with TRBD1. Germline V lookup: CDR1 SGHDT, CDR2 YYEEEE. V lost 5 bases to trimming and J lost 11 bases; unmatched junction nucleotides: 9. The CDR3 loop spans 12 amino acids. The CDR3 sequence is CASSLQGFIAFF. CDR3 DNA sequence: TGTGCCAGCAGTCTACAGGGGTTTATCGCTTTCTTT.

This clonotype has more than one count but fewer than ten. The CDR3 sequence is CASSPLGILETQYF. CDR3 bases: TGTGCCAGCTCACCCCTTGGGATTTTGGAGACCCAGTACTTC. The rearrangement joins TRBV18 to TRBJ2-5; no definite D call. V lost 3 bases and J 5 bases, leaving 13 bases between the germline ends. The germline V gene encodes CDR1 KGHSH and CDR2 LQKENI. This CDR3 region has 14 residues.

V usage is TRBV18 and J usage is TRBJ2-7, with D tentatively TRBD1 (5 bases). The V end lost 3 bases, the J end lost 5 bases, and 17 bases lay between the germline ends. The CDR3 is made up of 15 amino acids. Germline V CDR1 and CDR2: KGHSH, LQKENI. CDR3 coding DNA: TGTGCCAGCTCACCCCAGGCAGGGTCAGATCACGAGCAGTACTTC. As protein: CASSPQAGSDHEQYF.